This TCR beta chain was retrieved from a study of shared T cell receptors in the human thymus. This clone appeared a single time. This CDR3 comprises 18 residues. The V end lost 0 bases, the J end lost 8 bases, and 24 bases lay between the germline ends. Germline V lookup: CDR1 SGHDT, CDR2 YYEEEE. Produced via immunoSEQ multiplex PCR; TCRdb's table is partial and in-frame only. The table records about 660,000 clones, around 87% of them present only once. Separately, the same data were catalogued under a study of human thymus T cells. That source adds: Unrelated individuals had highly overlapping thymic repertoires, as reported in related research.

This sequence joins TRBV5-6 and TRBJ2-4; D is possibly TRBD1 (6 bases). Material for sequencing was thymocytes. This clonotype originated in a boy younger than two with a congenital heart defect. Here the CDR3 DNA reads TGTGCCAGCAGCTTGGACCCAGGGGCTGCAGGGCGCTTTCACATTCAGTACTTC. This gives the protein CASSLDPGAAGRFHIQYF.